This T cell receptor beta chain was retrieved from a study of blood T cells in healthy people across ages. For the second PCR, which ran for roughly 6 to 11 cycles, a sample-barcoded 5' primer and a J-beta primer mix were used. TCRdb used MiXCR to reprocess the 5' RACE reads, holding one entry per CDR3 protein. The sample includes about 780,000 distinct CDR3 sequences, 62% of them seen just once. CDR1 LGHDT and CDR2 YNNKEL come from the germline V gene (reference sequence). CDR3 length equals 16 residues. Overall study results and limits: Calculation of diversity from one million T cells yielded estimates considered to be underestimates. The CMV status of each donor remained undetermined, and this could have confounded shifts in expanded clonotypes. A roughly linear age-dependent decrease characterized TCR beta diversity per million T cells. Without sorted subsets, naive and antigen-experienced compartments could not be conclusively compared.

About this clonotype itself: As yet, its antigen is unknown. One end of the junction is discordant with germline, which a read error may explain.

The sequencing sample was made of blood. The genes are TRBV3-1 and TRBJ2-5; D is unresolved. The closer fit of TRBJ2-7 to the DNA end suggests the J call may be wrong. This receptor was identified in a man aged 25-45 years in good health. CDR3 region: CASSQDKTGLIYEQYF. The CDR3 nucleotides read TGTGCCAGCAGTCAAGATAAAACCGGCTTGATCTACGAGCAGTACTTC.